These T cell receptor beta chains were read from a single sample in a study of T cell repertoires in cytomegalovirus infection. Each CDR3 protein gets one entry after TCRdb re-called the reads with MiXCR. The table has 830,000 or so distinct CDR3 sequences, around a third seen once. No antigens are known for them. Sequencing used cultured CD8+ T cells from PBMCs, obtained from culture after CMV antigen stimulation. The receptors originated from a human donor in good health (CMV status not recorded). Some clones in this sample may be carry-over from other donors' samples. Each CDR3 is given with its conserved first and last residue. Fields, in order: D gene, V gene, clone size, J gene, CDR3 length, CDR3 protein, CDR3 DNA. The D gene is left open where the match is weak. For some rows the clone size is stated as once, few or many, or as a class when expanded; others skip it.

D gene: -
V gene: TRBV6-5
clone size: -
J gene: TRBJ2-2
CDR3 length: 16
CDR3 protein: CASNPDKRRNTGELFF
CDR3 DNA: TGTGCCAGCAACCCGGACAAACGGAGGAACACCGGGGAGCTGTTTTTT

D gene: TRBD1
V gene: TRBV7-6
clone size: few
J gene: TRBJ2-3
CDR3 length: 15
CDR3 protein: CASSLTGAYTDTQYF
CDR3 DNA: TGTGCCAGCAGCTTAACAGGGGCCTACACAGATACGCAGTATTTT

D gene: -
V gene: TRBV27
clone size: few
J gene: TRBJ1-2
CDR3 length: 16
CDR3 protein: CASRQTYDVANYGYTF
CDR3 DNA: TGTGCCAGCAGACAGACCTACGACGTAGCTAACTATGGCTACACCTTC

D gene: TRBD2
V gene: TRBV4-2
clone size: few
J gene: TRBJ2-1
CDR3 length: 19
CDR3 protein: CASSQDLLQRGGPFDEQFF
CDR3 DNA: TGTGCCAGCAGCCAAGATCTACTCCAGCGGGGGGGCCCCTTCGATGAGCAGTTCTTC

D gene: -
V gene: TRBV7-8
clone size: few
J gene: TRBJ1-2
CDR3 length: 14
CDR3 protein: CASSPVGGNYGYTF
CDR3 DNA: TGTGCCAGCAGCCCCGTAGGAGGAAACTATGGCTACACCTTC

D gene: -
V gene: TRBV7-2
clone size: few
J gene: TRBJ2-5
CDR3 length: 16
CDR3 protein: CASSLNAQAFQETQYF
CDR3 DNA: TGTGCCAGCAGCTTAAATGCCCAAGCCTTCCAAGAGACCCAGTACTTC

D gene: -
V gene: TRBV6-1
clone size: many
J gene: TRBJ2-1
CDR3 length: 13
CDR3 protein: CASSETAYNEQFF
CDR3 DNA: TGTGCCAGCAGTGAAACGGCTTACAATGAGCAGTTCTTC

D gene: TRBD2
V gene: TRBV6-2/TRBV6-3
clone size: -
J gene: TRBJ2-5
CDR3 length: 13
CDR3 protein: CATWGGGLETQYF
CDR3 DNA: TGTGCCACCTGGGGCGGGGGGCTAGAGACCCAGTACTTC

D gene: -
V gene: TRBV6-6
clone size: -
J gene: TRBJ1-6
CDR3 length: 17
CDR3 protein: CASSYSVVTEYNSPLHF
CDR3 DNA: TGTGCCAGCAGTTACTCCGTAGTGACCGAATATAATTCACCCCTCCACTTT

D gene: TRBD1
V gene: TRBV12-3/TRBV12-4
clone size: many
J gene: TRBJ1-5
CDR3 length: 16
CDR3 protein: CASSLQGARSNQPQHF
CDR3 DNA: TGTGCCAGCAGTTTACAGGGGGCTAGGAGCAATCAGCCCCAGCATTTT

D gene: -
V gene: TRBV19
clone size: -
J gene: TRBJ2-7
CDR3 length: 13
CDR3 protein: CASSMAGYGEQYF
CDR3 DNA: TGTGCCAGTAGTATGGCCGGGTACGGCGAGCAGTACTTC

D gene: -
V gene: TRBV10-3
clone size: -
J gene: TRBJ1-4
CDR3 length: 15
CDR3 protein: CTISESGGTNEKLFF
CDR3 DNA: TGTACCATCAGTGAGTCGGGAGGGACTAATGAAAAACTGTTTTTT

D gene: TRBD2
V gene: TRBV12-3/TRBV12-4
clone size: -
J gene: TRBJ2-7
CDR3 length: 15
CDR3 protein: CASSSSNAGVYEQYF
CDR3 DNA: TGTGCCAGCAGTTCATCGAACGCGGGGGTCTACGAGCAGTACTTC

D gene: -
V gene: TRBV6-2/TRBV6-3
clone size: -
J gene: TRBJ1-1
CDR3 length: 15
CDR3 protein: CASSYLGRTNTEAFF
CDR3 DNA: TGTGCCAGCAGTTATCTCGGACGGACTAACACTGAAGCTTTCTTT

D gene: -
V gene: TRBV12-3/TRBV12-4
clone size: few
J gene: TRBJ2-7
CDR3 length: 13
CDR3 protein: CASSLGGWGEQYF
CDR3 DNA: TGTGCCAGCAGTTTGGGGGGTTGGGGCGAGCAGTACTTC

D gene: TRBD1
V gene: TRBV12-3/TRBV12-4
clone size: many
J gene: TRBJ1-4
CDR3 length: 17
CDR3 protein: CASSFWTGGTENEKLFF
CDR3 DNA: TGTGCCAGCAGTTTTTGGACAGGGGGGACAGAAAATGAAAAACTGTTTTTT

D gene: -
V gene: TRBV6-6
clone size: -
J gene: TRBJ2-2
CDR3 length: 17
CDR3 protein: CASSHWEEVRNTGELFF
CDR3 DNA: TGTGCCAGCAGCCACTGGGAGGAGGTCCGCAACACCGGGGAGCTGTTTTTT

D gene: -
V gene: TRBV14
clone size: many
J gene: TRBJ1-2
CDR3 length: 15
CDR3 protein: CASSQDYGANYGYTF
CDR3 DNA: TGTGCCAGCAGCCAAGATTATGGGGCAAACTATGGCTACACCTTC

D gene: -
V gene: TRBV27
clone size: -
J gene: TRBJ2-1
CDR3 length: 14
CDR3 protein: CASSFLGVYNEQFF
CDR3 DNA: TGTGCCAGCAGTTTTCTCGGGGTTTACAATGAGCAGTTCTTC

D gene: TRBD1
V gene: TRBV7-9
clone size: -
J gene: TRBJ1-1
CDR3 length: 17
CDR3 protein: CASSPGTGGDVNTEAFF
CDR3 DNA: TGTGCCAGCAGCCCTGGGACAGGGGGGGACGTGAACACTGAAGCTTTCTTT

D gene: -
V gene: TRBV7-9
clone size: -
J gene: TRBJ1-4
CDR3 length: 15
CDR3 protein: CASSLAESIEEKLFF
CDR3 DNA: TGTGCCAGCAGCTTAGCAGAGTCGATCGAGGAAAAACTGTTTTTT

D gene: -
V gene: TRBV6-8
clone size: -
J gene: TRBJ1-2
CDR3 length: 11
CDR3 protein: CASSYGRDYTF
CDR3 DNA: TGTGCCAGCAGTTACGGGAGAGACTACACCTTC

D gene: TRBD1
V gene: TRBV5-5
clone size: few
J gene: TRBJ2-5
CDR3 length: 14
CDR3 protein: CAGSYRDSQETQYF
CDR3 DNA: TGTGCCGGCTCTTACCGGGACAGCCAAGAGACCCAGTACTTC

D gene: -
V gene: TRBV12-3/TRBV12-4
clone size: few
J gene: TRBJ2-1
CDR3 length: 14
CDR3 protein: CASIDSPSYNEQFF
CDR3 DNA: TGTGCCAGCATCGACTCACCGTCCTACAATGAGCAGTTCTTC

D gene: -
V gene: TRBV25-1
clone size: -
J gene: TRBJ1-2
CDR3 length: 14
CDR3 protein: CASSEWNPRMGYTF
CDR3 DNA: TGTGCCAGCAGTGAATGGAATCCAAGGATGGGCTACACCTTC

D gene: -
V gene: TRBV2
clone size: -
J gene: TRBJ2-1
CDR3 length: 11
CDR3 protein: CAGVEDNEQFF
CDR3 DNA: TGTGCCGGGGTAGAGGACAATGAGCAGTTCTTC

D gene: TRBD1
V gene: TRBV28
clone size: -
J gene: TRBJ2-5
CDR3 length: 15
CDR3 protein: CASNSPGQGLQTQYF
CDR3 DNA: TGTGCCAGCAACTCCCCGGGACAGGGACTGCAGACCCAGTACTTC

D gene: TRBD1
V gene: TRBV12-3/TRBV12-4
clone size: many
J gene: TRBJ1-5
CDR3 length: 14
CDR3 protein: CASRSRDSDQPQHF
CDR3 DNA: TGTGCCAGCAGGAGCCGGGACAGCGATCAGCCCCAGCATTTT

D gene: -
V gene: TRBV7-2
clone size: many
J gene: TRBJ2-5
CDR3 length: 13
CDR3 protein: CASSLGLKETQYF
CDR3 DNA: TGTGCCAGCAGCTTAGGACTTAAAGAGACCCAGTACTTC

D gene: -
V gene: TRBV29-1
clone size: few
J gene: TRBJ1-2
CDR3 length: 14
CDR3 protein: CSVEDRKGFYGYTF
CDR3 DNA: TGCAGCGTTGAAGATCGGAAAGGGTTCTATGGCTACACCTTC

D gene: -
V gene: TRBV12-3/TRBV12-4
clone size: few
J gene: TRBJ2-2
CDR3 length: 13
CDR3 protein: CASSRIYTGELFF
CDR3 DNA: TGTGCCAGCAGTCGCATTTACACCGGGGAGCTGTTTTTT

D gene: -
V gene: TRBV6-2/TRBV6-3
clone size: -
J gene: TRBJ1-1
CDR3 length: 15
CDR3 protein: CASKASFGMNTEAFF
CDR3 DNA: TGTGCCAGCAAGGCCAGTTTCGGGATGAACACTGAAGCTTTCTTT

D gene: -
V gene: TRBV28
clone size: -
J gene: TRBJ1-5
CDR3 length: 19
CDR3 protein: CASSLGAPFGSPKDQAQHF
CDR3 DNA: TGTGCCAGCAGTTTAGGGGCCCCTTTCGGCTCTCCCAAAGATCAAGCCCAGCATTTT

D gene: TRBD2
V gene: TRBV9
clone size: -
J gene: TRBJ2-1
CDR3 length: 16
CDR3 protein: CASSLGLAGAHNEQFF
CDR3 DNA: TGTGCCAGCAGCTTGGGACTAGCGGGGGCTCACAATGAGCAGTTCTTC

D gene: -
V gene: TRBV15
clone size: -
J gene: TRBJ1-1
CDR3 length: 14
CDR3 protein: CATSREAVNTEAFF
CDR3 DNA: TGTGCCACCAGCAGGGAGGCGGTGAACACTGAAGCTTTCTTT

D gene: -
V gene: TRBV19
clone size: few
J gene: TRBJ1-1
CDR3 length: 12
CDR3 protein: CASSIGNREAFF
CDR3 DNA: TGTGCCAGTAGTATCGGGAACAGGGAAGCTTTCTTT